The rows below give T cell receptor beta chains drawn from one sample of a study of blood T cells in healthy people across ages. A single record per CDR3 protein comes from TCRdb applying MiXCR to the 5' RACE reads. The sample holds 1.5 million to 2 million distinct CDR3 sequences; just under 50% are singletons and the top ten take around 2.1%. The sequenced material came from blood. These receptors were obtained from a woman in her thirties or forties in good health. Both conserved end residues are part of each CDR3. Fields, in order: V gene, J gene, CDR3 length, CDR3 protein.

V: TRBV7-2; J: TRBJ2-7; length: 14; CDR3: CASSLEAASNEQYF
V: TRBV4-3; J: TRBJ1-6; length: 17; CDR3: CASSQDPQGASGSPLHF
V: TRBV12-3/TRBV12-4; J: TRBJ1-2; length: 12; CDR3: CASRPTGYGYTF
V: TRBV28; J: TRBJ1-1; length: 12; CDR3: CASLGDWGKAFF
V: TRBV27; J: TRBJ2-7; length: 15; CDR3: CASSLLEPDWYEQYF
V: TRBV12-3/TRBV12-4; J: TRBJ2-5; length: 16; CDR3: CASSLGVGAQQETQYF
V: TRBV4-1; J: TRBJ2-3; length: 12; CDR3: CASSQVQDTQYF
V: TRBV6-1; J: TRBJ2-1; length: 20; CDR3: CASSVIQGLAGGSSYNEQFF
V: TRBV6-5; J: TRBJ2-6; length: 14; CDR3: CASRQASGANVLTF
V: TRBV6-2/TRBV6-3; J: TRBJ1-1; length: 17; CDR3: CASSYPAGGAGITEAFF
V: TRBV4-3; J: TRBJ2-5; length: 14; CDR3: CASSQEGAQETQYF
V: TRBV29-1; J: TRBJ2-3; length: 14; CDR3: CSVGNTGVLDTQYF
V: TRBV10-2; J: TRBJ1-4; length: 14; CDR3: CAGSELVGNEKLFF
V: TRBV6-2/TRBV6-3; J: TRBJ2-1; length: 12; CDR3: CASRTTENEQFF
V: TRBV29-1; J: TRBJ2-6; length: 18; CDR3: CSVFTMTPLPSGANVLTF
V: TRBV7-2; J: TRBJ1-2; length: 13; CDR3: CASRRITGGVYTF
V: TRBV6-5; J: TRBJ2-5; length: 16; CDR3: CASSLLQGRGIETQYF
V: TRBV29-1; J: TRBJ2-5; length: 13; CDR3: CSVRQGGAETQYF
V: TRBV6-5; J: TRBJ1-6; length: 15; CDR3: CASSYSLQYNSPLHF
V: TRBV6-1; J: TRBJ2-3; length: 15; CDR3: CASSELGGRTDTQYF
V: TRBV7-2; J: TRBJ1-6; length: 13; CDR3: CASSSRDSSPLHF
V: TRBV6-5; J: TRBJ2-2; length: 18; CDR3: CASSLGREPSLNTGELFF
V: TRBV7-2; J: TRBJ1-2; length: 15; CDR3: CASRVQTVANYGYTF
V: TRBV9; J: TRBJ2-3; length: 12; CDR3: CASSGTQGTQYF
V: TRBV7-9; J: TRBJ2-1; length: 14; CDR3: CASSFMSAVNEQFF
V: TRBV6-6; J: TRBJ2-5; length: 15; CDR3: CASSPGQGWPETQYF
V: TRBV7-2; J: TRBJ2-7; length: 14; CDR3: CASRGIGGQYEQYF
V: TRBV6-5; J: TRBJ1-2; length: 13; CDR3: CASKQGSGYGYTF
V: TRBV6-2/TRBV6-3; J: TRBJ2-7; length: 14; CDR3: CASSRGKTSYEQYF
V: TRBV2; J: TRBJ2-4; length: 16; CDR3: CASSQVSRDGSDIQYF
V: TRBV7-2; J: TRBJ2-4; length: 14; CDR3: CASSQDRGGNIQYF
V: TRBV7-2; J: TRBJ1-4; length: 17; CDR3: CASSNPPDSQRGEKLFF
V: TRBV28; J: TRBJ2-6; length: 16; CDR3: CASRTGELAGANVPTF
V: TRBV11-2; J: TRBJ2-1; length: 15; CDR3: CASTIGLAGRYEQFF
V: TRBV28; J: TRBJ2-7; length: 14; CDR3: CASTPTGTSYEQYF
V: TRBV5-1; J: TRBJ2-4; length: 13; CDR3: CASSRGGPNEQYF
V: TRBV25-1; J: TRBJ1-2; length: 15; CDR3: CASSVKQGELKGYTF